This TCR beta chain is drawn from a study of CD8 T cells in ankylosing spondylitis. General study results and limits: According to the report, clones linked to the disease were significantly enriched in matched synovial fluid samples taken from ankylosing spondylitis patients.

TCRdb independently ran MiXCR on the 5' RACE reads; one entry per CDR3 protein. Of a few hundred thousand distinct CDR3 sequences listed, more than 15% are singletons. The V segment lost 7 bases and the J segment 7 bases; nucleotides outside the gene matches: 4. Germline V gene lookup returns CDR1 SQVTM and CDR2 ANQGSEA. CDR3 length equals 11 residues. In its sample, this clonotype was seen a few times. What it recognizes is unknown. This receptor was obtained from a male donor with ankylosing spondylitis or in good health (not recorded which). The rearrangement uses TRBV29-1 and TRBJ2-1; 7 bases fit TRBD2. The sample consisted of blood, either unsorted or a sorted T cell fraction (not recorded which). In DNA form, the CDR3 reads TGCAGCGGGGAACTAGCGAATGAGCAGTTCTTC. Translation gives CSGELANEQFF.